The 17 T cell receptor beta chains below all came from one sample that was sequenced in a study of blood T cells in healthy people across ages. It was with a sample-barcoded 5' primer and a J-beta primer mix that a second PCR of about 7 to 12 cycles was run. TCRdb processed the 5' RACE reads anew with MiXCR; each CDR3 protein has one entry. The sample shows 660,000 or so distinct CDR3 sequences, 58% of them seen only once. Sequencing was done on a sample of blood. These receptors all stem from a man in his 60s in good health.

A few counts support this clonotype. The chain couples TRBV7-2 to TRBJ1-2; TRBD1 aligns across 7 bases. This CDR3 comprises 15 residues. The junction had 6 bases not matched to a gene; V was cut back by 5 bases and J by 0 bases. Germline V gives CDR1 SGHTA, CDR2 FQGNSA. The CDR3 region has the DNA TGTGCCAGCAGCCCCGGACAGGCGACTAACTATGGCTACACCTTC. It codes for CASSPGQATNYGYTF.

The sample holds a few counts of this clonotype. The chain joins TRBV7-9 to TRBJ2-7; perhaps D is TRBD1 or TRBD2 (5 bases each). The length of the CDR3 is 14 residues. The germline V gene encodes CDR1 SEHNR and CDR2 FQNEAQ (reference sequence). Trimming pared 5 bases from V and 2 bases from J, leaving 13 bases between. CDR3 residues: CASSTRDGPYEQYF. CDR3 bases: TGTGCCAGCAGCACCAGGGACGGTCCCTACGAGCAGTACTTC.

V and J are TRBV24-1 and TRBJ1-2; maybe TRBD1 (6 bases). CDR1 and CDR2 from the germline V gene are KGHDR and SFDVKD. The V end was cut by 2 bases, the J end by 2 bases, with 14 bases between. The CDR3 contains 16 residues. DNA of the CDR3: TGTGCCACCAGTGATTCCTCGGGGGCAAGGAACTATGGCTACACCTTC. Its protein product is CATSDSSGARNYGYTF.

The chain recombines TRBV11-3 with TRBJ2-3; D assignment may be TRBD1 or TRBD2 (7 bases each). This CDR3 contains 16 residues. Trimming cost V 4 bases and J 2 bases, with 16 bases left between them. CDR1 is SGHNT and CDR2 is YENEEA in the germline V gene. This chain's CDR3 is CASSSGGQKPTDTQYF. The CDR3 bases are TGTGCCAGCAGCTCGGGGGGACAGAAGCCCACAGATACGCAGTATTTT. The full variable domain, with the rest looked up from reference TRBV11-3 and TRBJ2-3, is EAGVVQSPRYKIIEKKQPVAFWCNPISGHNTLYWYLQNLGQGPELLIRYENEEAVDDSQLPKDRFSAERLKGVDSTLKIQPAELGDSAVYLCASSSGGQKPTDTQYFGPGTRLTVL.

This chain connects TRBV20-1 to TRBJ2-7; tentative D call: TRBD2 (5 bases). Trimming removed 2 bases from V and 12 bases from J, with 17 bases in between. The CDR3 contains 12 residues. The germline gives CDR1 DFQATT, CDR2 SNEGSKA (reference sequence). The CDR3 is CSARPGGETRYF. The CDR3, as DNA: TGCAGTGCTAGACCGGGTGGGGAGACCCGGTACTTC.

The V gene is TRBV29-1, the J gene TRBJ1-2; D not resolved. The V end lost 6 bases, the J end lost 1 base, and 9 bases lay between the germline ends. Looked up from germline, CDR1 is SQVTM and CDR2 is ANQGSEA. This CDR3 contains 12 residues. This CDR3 reads CSVIGNNYGYTF. The CDR3 coding sequence is TGCAGCGTAATCGGGAATAACTATGGCTACACCTTC.

The chain joins TRBV5-1 to TRBJ2-5, with D possibly matching TRBD2 (6 bases). Trimming removed 1 base at V and 7 bases at J, with 17 bases between. Per the germline V gene, CDR1 is SGHRS and CDR2 is YFSETQ. The CDR3 loop spans 15 amino acids. In DNA, the CDR3 is TGCGCCAGCAGCTTGAGGGGAGGCTTGGAAGGGACCCAGTACTTC. Translating gives CASSLRGGLEGTQYF.

The V call is TRBV28, the J call TRBJ2-4, with TRBD1 as a possible D gene (6 bases). Judging by the DNA end, TRBJ2-7 fits better; the J call may be wrong. The CDR3 has 13 residues. Germline CDR1 is MDHEN and CDR2 is SYDVKM. For the CDR3, the DNA is TGTGCCAGCAGGAACGCAGGGGCCTACGAGCAGTACTTC. It encodes CASRNAGAYEQYF.

A word on this clonotype: One base away lies a much larger clone, so this may be a sequencing read error. The rearrangement uses TRBV12-3 or TRBV12-4 and TRBJ2-7; TRBD2 matches 9 bases. The J call may be mistaken, given a closer DNA end match to TRBJ2-5. This CDR3 is 15 amino acids long. CDR3 sequence: CASSTRSSGVETQYF. The CDR3 nucleotides are TGTGCCAGCAGTACAAGATCTAGCGGGGTTGAGACCCAGTACTTC.

The J gene is TRBJ2-6, the V gene TRBV3-1, with D tentatively TRBD1 (5 bases). V gave up 6 bases and J gave up 4 bases, with 10 bases separating them. Per the germline V gene, CDR1 is LGHDT and CDR2 is YNNKEL (reference sequence). The CDR3 runs 14 residues. This CDR3 is CASRKGSGANVLTF. DNA of the CDR3: TGTGCCAGCAGGAAGGGGTCCGGGGCCAACGTCCTGACTTTC.

This clonotype was counted many times. The chain couples TRBV20-1 to TRBJ2-5; 15 nucleotides line up with TRBD2. The CDR3 totals 17 residues. The V gene's germline CDR1 is DFQATT and CDR2 SNEGSKA (reference sequence). Unmatched junction bases numbered 7, after V lost 3 bases and J lost 2 bases. The CDR3 protein is CSARDGLAGGWQETQYF. The CDR3 DNA is TGCAGTGCTAGGGACGGACTAGCGGGGGGGTGGCAAGAGACCCAGTACTTC.

This clonotype has just a few counts. This sequence joins TRBV10-3 and TRBJ2-1; 7 bases line up with TRBD2. Losses at the gene ends were 7 bases for V and 8 bases for J; bases not matched to a gene: 11. The CDR3 has 14 amino acids. The V gene's germline CDR1 is ENHRY and CDR2 SYGVKD. CDR3: CAINPTGAGYEQFF. CDR3 sequence (DNA): TGTGCCATCAACCCGACGGGAGCGGGGTATGAGCAGTTCTTC.

The gene calls are TRBV11-2 and TRBJ2-7, with D perhaps assigned TRBD1 or TRBD2 (5 bases each). In germline, CDR1 is SGHAT, CDR2 FQNNGV. There are 13 residues in the CDR3. V shed 7 bases and J shed 4 bases, with 14 bases lying between them. CDR3 region: CASTPSWGYEQYF. In nucleotides, the CDR3 is TGTGCCAGCACACCGAGCTGGGGGTACGAGCAGTACTTC.

Points on this clonotype: A read error is possible here, since a much larger clone lies one base away. The chain uses TRBV7-9 and TRBJ2-1; TRBD2 matches at 8 bases. The J call is uncertain, as TRBJ2-7 better fits the DNA end. Germline CDR1 and CDR2: SEHNR and FQNEAQ (reference sequence). CDR3 length equals 15 residues. The CDR3 sequence: CATSGGGSSYNEQYF. The CDR3 DNA reads as TGTGCCACCTCCGGGGGGGGGAGCTCCTACAATGAGCAGTACTTC.

Only a few counts were recorded for this clonotype. The chain recombines TRBV29-1 with TRBJ2-7; no definite D call. V was trimmed by 4 bases and J by 2 bases, leaving 6 bases between them. Germline V lookup: CDR1 SQVTM, CDR2 ANQGSEA. CDR3 size: 11 residues. CDR3 region: CSVANTYEQYF. In nucleotides, the CDR3 is TGCAGCGTTGCTAACACCTACGAGCAGTACTTC.

The rearrangement links TRBV4-1 to TRBJ2-2, with TRBD1 matching 8 bases. The CDR3 totals 15 residues. Germline V lookup: CDR1 MGHRA, CDR2 YSYEKL. J was trimmed by 7 bases and V by 4 bases; bases with no gene match: 8. The CDR3 DNA sequence: TGCGCCAGCAGCCTCCAGGGGGCGAGAGACGGGGAGCTGTTTTTT. The encoded protein is CASSLQGARDGELFF.

The rearrangement uses TRBV20-1 and TRBJ2-2; 10 bases are shared with TRBD1. The CDR3 is 16 residues long. Germline CDR1 DFQATT, CDR2 SNEGSKA (reference sequence). The V and J ends lost 1 base and 4 bases, in that order; junction bases with no gene match: 6. CDR3 protein: CSARGGQGSSTGELFF. CDR3 nucleotides: TGCAGTGCTAGAGGGGGACAGGGGAGTTCCACCGGGGAGCTGTTTTTT.